This is a list of T cell receptor beta chains from one sample in a study of cytomegalovirus exposure and HLA in healthy donors. Method: immunoSEQ multiplex PCR; TCRdb's copy keeps in-frame clones and lacks some. Of a few hundred thousand clones in the sample, just over 85% were seen once. The sample consisted of PBMCs. All receptors come from a young woman in good health and CMV-seronegative. Each CDR3 is given with its conserved first and last residue. D genes are given only for firm matches. For some rows the clone size is stated as once, few or many, or as a class when expanded; others skip it.

j_call d_call v_call clone_size cdr3_aa cdr3_nt
TRBJ1-2 NA TRBV5-8 few CASSPGGIRYGYTF TGTGCCAGCAGCCCTGGGGGCATTCGCTATGGCTACACCTTC
TRBJ2-3 NA TRBV6-4 NA CASSARTVGTDTQYF TGTGCCAGCAGTGCCCGGACAGTCGGCACAGATACGCAGTATTTT
TRBJ1-2 NA TRBV6-5 NA CASSYGRDNYGYTF TGTGCCAGCAGTTACGGCAGGGATAACTATGGCTACACCTTC
TRBJ2-1 NA TRBV5-4 NA CASSPTGTSYNEQFF TGTGCCAGCAGCCCCACCGGGACATCGTACAATGAGCAGTTCTTC
TRBJ2-7 TRBD2 TRBV18 once CASSPREGSSYEQYF TGTGCCAGCTCACCACGGGAGGGAAGCTCCTACGAGCAGTACTTC
TRBJ2-1 NA TRBV6-1 NA CASSEAVGYSYNEQFF TGTGCCAGCAGTGAAGCGGTCGGGTACTCCTACAATGAGCAGTTCTTC
TRBJ2-2 TRBD2 TRBV18 NA CASSPGKGTTNTGELFF TGTGCCAGCTCACCGGGGAAAGGGACTACTAACACCGGGGAGCTGTTTTTT
TRBJ1-2 NA TRBV25-1 NA CASRAAESRGGYTF TGTGCCAGCAGAGCAGCCGAATCTCGGGGTGGCTACACCTTC
TRBJ1-2 TRBD1 TRBV6-5 NA CASSYDREINTF TGTGCCAGCAGTTACGACAGGGAAATAAACACCTTC
TRBJ2-1 NA TRBV28 few CASSLNGRDEQFF TGTGCCAGCAGTTTGAATGGTCGAGATGAGCAGTTCTTC
TRBJ2-1 NA TRBV21-1 NA CASHTSGEYNEQFF TGTGCCAGCCATACTAGCGGGGAATACAATGAGCAGTTCTTC
TRBJ2-7 TRBD2 TRBV5-1 NA CASSSSGSNEQYF TGCGCCAGCAGCAGTAGCGGGAGTAACGAGCAGTACTTC